This entry lists 12 T cell receptor beta chains sequenced from one sample in a study of CD8+ T cells in alopecia areata. cDNA prepared by RNA extraction and subsequent reverse transcription served as the template for sequencing. Clones were read by immunoSEQ multiplex PCR, and TCRdb kept only the in-frame ones, dropping some. The sample lists 93,000 or so clones; roughly 50% were seen once. The sequenced sample was CD4+ T cells sorted from blood. The receptor set was obtained from a human donor in good health.

This clone was recorded a few times. CDR3 coding DNA: TGTGCCAGCAGCCAGACTAGGGATACGCAGTATTTT. This encodes CASSQTRDTQYF. The chain carries TRBV7-2 and TRBJ2-3, with D possibly TRBD2 on 6 matching bases. Germline assignment: CDR1 SGHTA and CDR2 FQGNSA. This CDR3 is 12 amino acids long. Between the trimmed V and J ends, which lost 5 bases and 6 bases, there was a span of 9 bases.

This chain connects TRBV2 to TRBJ2-1; D is undetermined. CDR3 length: 13 residues. The V and J ends lost 3 bases and 5 bases respectively, with 8 bases between them. CDR1 SNHLY and CDR2 FYNNEI come from the germline V gene. The DNA for the CDR3 is TGTGCCAGCAGTGACCGCCGGGACAATGAGCAGTTCTTC. It codes for CASSDRRDNEQFF.

There are a few counts of this clone. Other nucleotide sequences in the sample specify the same CDR3. The V gene is TRBV28, the J gene TRBJ1-6; D ambiguous. This CDR3 has 15 amino acids. CDR1 is MDHEN, CDR2 SYDVKM, per germline. Trimming took off 3 bases at V and 1 base at J, with 7 bases between the two ends. CDR3 sequence reads: CASSFKGSYNSPLHF. The CDR3 DNA reads TGTGCCAGCAGTTTTAAGGGATCCTATAATTCACCCCTCCACTTT.

The gene calls are TRBV29-1 and TRBJ2-7, with D hard to call. CDR3 length: 13 amino acids. V lost 4 bases to trimming and J lost 3 bases, with 13 bases between them. The germline CDR1 and CDR2 sequences are SQVTM and ANQGSEA. The DNA for the CDR3 is TGCAGCGTTGGAGACCTACTCGGCTACGAGCAGTACTTC. It is translated as CSVGDLLGYEQYF.

The chain has TRBV6-5 and TRBJ1-2; 11 bases align to TRBD1. Trimming took 6 bases from V and 4 from J; bases not matched to a gene: 4. Germline V gene sequence: CDR1 MNHEY, CDR2 SVGAGI. The CDR3 spans 14 residues. CDR3 residues: CASRLGQGVYGYTF. CDR3 sequence (DNA): TGTGCCAGCAGACTGGGACAGGGGGTCTATGGCTACACCTTC.

The chain recombines TRBV29-1 with TRBJ2-1; 7 bases are shared with TRBD1. The J segment lost 6 bases and the V segment lost 1 base, leaving 9 bases of the junction unmatched. The CDR3 spans 15 residues. The germline V gene encodes CDR1 SQVTM and CDR2 ANQGSEA. CDR3 protein: CSVEALQGTINEQFF. The CDR3 bases are TGCAGCGTTGAAGCGCTACAGGGGACCATCAATGAGCAGTTCTTC.

The rearrangement joins TRBV20-1 to TRBJ2-7, with D possibly being TRBD1 or TRBD2 (6 bases each). Between the trimmed V and J ends, which lost 3 bases and 9 bases, there was a span of 12 bases. Germline-derived CDR1 and CDR2 are DFQATT and SNEGSKA (reference sequence). The CDR3 has 11 residues. The CDR3 region has the DNA TGCAGTGCTAGTATACAGGGAGGGCAGTACTTC. This codes for CSASIQGGQYF.

Only a few counts were recorded for this clone. V is TRBV5-1 and J is TRBJ2-2; D is undetermined. Germline CDR1 is SGHRS and CDR2 is YFSETQ. V lost 0 bases and J 0 bases, leaving 6 bases between the germline ends. The CDR3 runs to 15 residues. The CDR3 protein is CASSLGHTNTGELFF. The CDR3 DNA is TGCGCCAGCAGCTTGGGACACACGAACACCGGGGAGCTGTTTTTT.

The chain has TRBV7-9 and TRBJ2-1, with a possible D match to TRBD1 (5 bases). V was clipped by 7 bases and J by 3 bases, with 7 bases between them. Germline lookup yields CDR1 SEHNR and CDR2 FQNEAQ (reference sequence). The CDR3 has 12 amino acids. In DNA form, the CDR3 reads TGTGCCAGCAAGGGGAACTACAATGAGCAGTTCTTC. It translates to CASKGNYNEQFF.

This rearrangement joins TRBV4-2 to TRBJ2-3; D gene ambiguous. Looked up from germline, CDR1 is LGHNA and CDR2 is YNFKEQ. The V end was cut by 4 bases, the J end by 0 bases, with 11 bases between. This CDR3 has 15 amino acids. The CDR3 DNA reads TGTGCCAGCAGCCGAGAACCCTCTAGCACAGATACGCAGTATTTT. Translation: CASSREPSSTDTQYF.

This clone was seen more than once but under ten times. The rearrangement joins TRBV6-5 to TRBJ2-7; 8 bases are a match to TRBD2. Germline trimming cut 2 bases from V and 12 bases from J; bases unmatched to any gene: 12. Germline V gives CDR1 MNHEY, CDR2 SVGAGI. The CDR3 is 14 residues long. The CDR3 DNA reads as TGTGCCAGCAGTTACCTCGGAGCGGGGGTCGTCCTGTACTTC. Protein: CASSYLGAGVVLYF.

The V gene is TRBV11-1, the J gene TRBJ2-5, with 8 bases identical to TRBD1. The end of the DNA aligns better with TRBJ2-7, so the J call may be wrong. Per germline, CDR1 SGHAT and CDR2 FQDESV (reference sequence). The CDR3 has 15 residues. CDR3 loop: CASSLAGDRSDEQYF. In DNA, the CDR3 is TGTGCCAGCAGCTTAGCCGGGGACAGGTCCGACGAGCAGTACTTC.